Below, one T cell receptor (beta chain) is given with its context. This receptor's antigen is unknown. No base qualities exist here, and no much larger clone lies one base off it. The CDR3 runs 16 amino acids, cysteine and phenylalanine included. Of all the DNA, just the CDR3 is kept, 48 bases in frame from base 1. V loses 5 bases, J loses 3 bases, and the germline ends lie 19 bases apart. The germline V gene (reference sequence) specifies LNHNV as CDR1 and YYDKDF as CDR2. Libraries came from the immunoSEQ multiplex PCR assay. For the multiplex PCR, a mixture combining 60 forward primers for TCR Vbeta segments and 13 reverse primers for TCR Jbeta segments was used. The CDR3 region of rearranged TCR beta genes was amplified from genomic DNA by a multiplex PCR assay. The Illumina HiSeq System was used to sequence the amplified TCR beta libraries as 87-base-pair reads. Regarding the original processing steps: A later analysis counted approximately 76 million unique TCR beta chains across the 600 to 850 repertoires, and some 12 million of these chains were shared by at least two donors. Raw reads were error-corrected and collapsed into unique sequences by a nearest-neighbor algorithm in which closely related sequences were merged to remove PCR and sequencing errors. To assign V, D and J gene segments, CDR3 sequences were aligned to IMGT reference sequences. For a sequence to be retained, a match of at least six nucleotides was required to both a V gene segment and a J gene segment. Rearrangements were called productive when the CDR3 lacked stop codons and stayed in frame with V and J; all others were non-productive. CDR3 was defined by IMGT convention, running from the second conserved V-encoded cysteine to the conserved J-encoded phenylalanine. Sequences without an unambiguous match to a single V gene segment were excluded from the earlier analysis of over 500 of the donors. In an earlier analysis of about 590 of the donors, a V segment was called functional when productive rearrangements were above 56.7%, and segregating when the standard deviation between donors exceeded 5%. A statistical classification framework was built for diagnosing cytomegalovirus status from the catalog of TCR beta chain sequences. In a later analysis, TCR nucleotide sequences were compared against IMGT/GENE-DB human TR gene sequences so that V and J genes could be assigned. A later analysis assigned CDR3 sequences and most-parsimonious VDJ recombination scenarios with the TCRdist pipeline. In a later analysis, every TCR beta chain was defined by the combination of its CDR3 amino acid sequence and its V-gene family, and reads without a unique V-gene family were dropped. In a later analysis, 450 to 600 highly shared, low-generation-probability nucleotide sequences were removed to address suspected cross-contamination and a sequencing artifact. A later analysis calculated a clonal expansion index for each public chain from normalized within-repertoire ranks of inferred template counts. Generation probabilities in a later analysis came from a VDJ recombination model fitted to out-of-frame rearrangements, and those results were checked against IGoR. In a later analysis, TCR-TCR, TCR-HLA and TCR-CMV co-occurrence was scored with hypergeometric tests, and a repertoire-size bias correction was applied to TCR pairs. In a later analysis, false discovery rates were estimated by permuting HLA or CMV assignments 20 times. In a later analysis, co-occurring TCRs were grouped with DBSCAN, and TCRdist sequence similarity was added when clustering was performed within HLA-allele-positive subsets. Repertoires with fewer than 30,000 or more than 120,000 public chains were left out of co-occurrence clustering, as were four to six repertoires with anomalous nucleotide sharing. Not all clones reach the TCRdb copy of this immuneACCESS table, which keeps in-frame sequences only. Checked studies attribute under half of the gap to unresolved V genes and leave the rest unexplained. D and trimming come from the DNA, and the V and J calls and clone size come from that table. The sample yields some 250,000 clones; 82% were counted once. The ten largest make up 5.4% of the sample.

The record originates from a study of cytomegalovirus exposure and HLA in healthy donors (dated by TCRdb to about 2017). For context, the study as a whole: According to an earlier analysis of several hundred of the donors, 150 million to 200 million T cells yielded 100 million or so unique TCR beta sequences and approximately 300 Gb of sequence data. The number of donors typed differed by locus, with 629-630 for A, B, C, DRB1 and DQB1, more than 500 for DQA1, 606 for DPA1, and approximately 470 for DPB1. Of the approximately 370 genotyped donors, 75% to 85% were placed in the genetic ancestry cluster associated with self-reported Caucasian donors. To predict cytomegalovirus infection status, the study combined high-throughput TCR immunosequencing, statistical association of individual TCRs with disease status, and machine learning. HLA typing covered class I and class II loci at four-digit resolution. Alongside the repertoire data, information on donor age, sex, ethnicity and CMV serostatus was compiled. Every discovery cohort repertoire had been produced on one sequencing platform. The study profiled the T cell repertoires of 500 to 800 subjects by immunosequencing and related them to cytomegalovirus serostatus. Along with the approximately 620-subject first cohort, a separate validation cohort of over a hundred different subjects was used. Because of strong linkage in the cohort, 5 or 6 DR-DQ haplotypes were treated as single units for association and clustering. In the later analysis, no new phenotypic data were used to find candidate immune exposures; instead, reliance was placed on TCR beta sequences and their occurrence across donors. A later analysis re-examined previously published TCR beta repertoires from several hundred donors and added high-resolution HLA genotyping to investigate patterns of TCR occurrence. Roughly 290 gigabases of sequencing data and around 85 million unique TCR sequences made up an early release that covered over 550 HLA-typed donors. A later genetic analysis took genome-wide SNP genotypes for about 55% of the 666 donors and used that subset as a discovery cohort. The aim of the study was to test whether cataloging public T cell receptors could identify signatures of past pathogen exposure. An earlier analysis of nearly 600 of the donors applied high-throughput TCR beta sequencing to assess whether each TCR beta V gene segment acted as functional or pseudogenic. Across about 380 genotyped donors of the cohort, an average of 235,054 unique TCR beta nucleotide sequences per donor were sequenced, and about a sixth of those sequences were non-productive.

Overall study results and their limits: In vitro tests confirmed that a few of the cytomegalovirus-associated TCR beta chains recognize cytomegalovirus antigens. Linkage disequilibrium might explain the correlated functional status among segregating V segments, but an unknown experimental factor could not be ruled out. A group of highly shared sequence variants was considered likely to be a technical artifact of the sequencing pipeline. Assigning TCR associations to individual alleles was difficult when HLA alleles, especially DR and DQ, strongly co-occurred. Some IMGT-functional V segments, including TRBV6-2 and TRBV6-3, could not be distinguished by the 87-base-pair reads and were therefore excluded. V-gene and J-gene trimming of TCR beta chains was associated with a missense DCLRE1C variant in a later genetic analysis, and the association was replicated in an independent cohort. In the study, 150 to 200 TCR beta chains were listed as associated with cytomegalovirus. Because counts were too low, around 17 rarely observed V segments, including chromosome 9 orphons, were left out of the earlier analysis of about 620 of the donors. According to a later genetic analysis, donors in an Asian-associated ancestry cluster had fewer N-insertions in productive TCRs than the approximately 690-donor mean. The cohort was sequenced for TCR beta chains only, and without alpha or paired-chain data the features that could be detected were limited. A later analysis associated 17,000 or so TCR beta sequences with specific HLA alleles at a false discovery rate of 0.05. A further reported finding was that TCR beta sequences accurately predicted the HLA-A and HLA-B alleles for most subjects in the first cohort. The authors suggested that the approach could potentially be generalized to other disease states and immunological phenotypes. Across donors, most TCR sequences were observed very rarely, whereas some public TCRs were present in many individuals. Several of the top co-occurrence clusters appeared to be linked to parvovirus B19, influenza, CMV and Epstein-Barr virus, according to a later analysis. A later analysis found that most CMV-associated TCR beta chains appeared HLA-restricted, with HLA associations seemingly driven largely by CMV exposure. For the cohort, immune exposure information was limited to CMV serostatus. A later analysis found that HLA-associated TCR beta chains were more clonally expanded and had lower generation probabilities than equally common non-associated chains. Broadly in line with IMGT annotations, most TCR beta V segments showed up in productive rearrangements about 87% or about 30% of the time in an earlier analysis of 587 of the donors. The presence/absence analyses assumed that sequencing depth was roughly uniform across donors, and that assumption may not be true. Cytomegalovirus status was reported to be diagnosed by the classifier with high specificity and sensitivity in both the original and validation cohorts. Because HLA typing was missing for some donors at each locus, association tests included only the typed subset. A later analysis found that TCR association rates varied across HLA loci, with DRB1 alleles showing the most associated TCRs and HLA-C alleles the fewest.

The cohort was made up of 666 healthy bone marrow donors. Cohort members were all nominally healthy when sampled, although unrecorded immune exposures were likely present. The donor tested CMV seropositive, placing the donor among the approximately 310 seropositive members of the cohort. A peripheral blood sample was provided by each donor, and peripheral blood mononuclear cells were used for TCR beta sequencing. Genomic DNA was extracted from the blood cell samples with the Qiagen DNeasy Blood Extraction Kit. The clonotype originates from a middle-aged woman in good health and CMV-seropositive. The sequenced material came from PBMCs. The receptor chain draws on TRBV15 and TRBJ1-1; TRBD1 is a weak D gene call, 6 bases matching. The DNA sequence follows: TGTGCCACCAGCCCTAGGGACATAATACGGCACACTGAAGCTTTCTTT. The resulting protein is CATSPRDIIRHTEAFF.